This T cell receptor beta chain was documented in a study of yellow fever vaccine responses in identical twins. TCRdb re-derived calls from the RT-PCR reads in MiXCR, one entry per CDR3 protein. The data show fewer than 1,500 distinct CDR3 sequences, roughly 75% seen once. CDR1 MGHRA and CDR2 YSYEKL come from the germline V gene. Trimming at V came to 0 bases and at J to 4 bases, leaving 6 bases not matched to a gene. This CDR3 is built from 16 residues. Study observations and caveats: Twins reportedly appeared to share part of their vaccine T cell response while keeping part individual.

About this clonotype: Its antigen is currently unknown.

This TCR derives from a female donor who received the yellow fever vaccine. This chain joins TRBV4-1 and TRBJ1-5, with TRBD1 identical over 7 bases. Sequencing was performed on T cells from blood (PBMCs), unsorted or a sorted subset (not recorded which), taken before or after yellow fever vaccination (not recorded which). The CDR3 spells CASSQDMSGQNQPQHF. The DNA of the CDR3 is TGCGCCAGCAGCCAAGATATGTCGGGACAGAATCAGCCCCAGCATTTT.